The 23 T cell receptor beta chains listed next were all sequenced from one sample in a study of T cells in Graves' hyperthyroidism and ophthalmopathy. The TCR beta CDR3 regions underwent amplification using RNA transcripts as the source. The TCR CDR3 first-round RT-PCR relied on the HTBI primer set. TCRdb re-analysed the multiplex PCR reads in MiXCR, keeping a single row per CDR3 protein. The table records about 700,000 distinct CDR3 sequences, 12% to 15% of them present only once. Specimen: blood. Receptors originate from a woman between 18 and 29 years old with Graves' hyperthyroidism.

This clonotype was found many times. The rearrangement joins TRBV3-1 to TRBJ2-3, with 12 bases identical to TRBD2. Germline V gene data show CDR1 as LGHDT and CDR2 as YNNKEL (reference sequence). The CDR3 is 17 amino acids. V lost 3 bases to trimming and J lost 2 bases; unmatched junction nucleotides: 6. The CDR3 is CASSQVLAGGYTDTQYF. CDR3 DNA: TGTGCCAGCAGCCAGGTCCTAGCGGGAGGGTACACAGATACGCAGTATTTT.

In its sample, this clonotype was seen a few times. V and J are TRBV7-9 and TRBJ1-1, with D possibly TRBD1 on 5 matching bases. The V and J ends lost 4 bases and 5 bases respectively, with 11 bases between them. Germline CDR1 reads SEHNR; CDR2 reads FQNEAQ (reference sequence). This CDR3 has 13 amino acids. CDR3 DNA: TGTGCCAGCAGCTATAAGGCAGGGACTGAAGCTTTCTTT. Protein product: CASSYKAGTEAFF.

This clonotype was seen repeatedly, ten times or more. The chain carries TRBV28 and TRBJ2-1; 7 nucleotides agree with TRBD2. Trimming took 0 bases from V and 2 from J; bases not matched to a gene: 10. CDR1 is MDHEN and CDR2 is SYDVKM in the germline V gene. The CDR3 loop spans 18 amino acids. In DNA, the CDR3 is TGTGCCAGCAGTTTATGCCAACCCAGCGGGGAAGCCTACAATGAGCAGTTCTTC. It yields the protein CASSLCQPSGEAYNEQFF.

A few counts support this clonotype. V usage is TRBV2 and J usage is TRBJ1-3, with D possibly being TRBD1 (5 bases). Germline lookup yields CDR1 SNHLY and CDR2 FYNNEI. This CDR3 has 11 residues. Trimming took 6 bases from V and 11 from J, leaving 11 bases between them. CDR3 DNA sequence: TGTGCCAGCAGGGGGGGAGGCGCCATATATTTT. It translates to CASRGGGAIYF.

This clonotype was counted many times. The V and J genes are TRBV7-9 and TRBJ2-3; TRBD1 matches at 7 bases. From germline, CDR1 is SEHNR and CDR2 FQNEAQ (reference sequence). This CDR3 spans 17 amino acids. The V segment lost 1 base and the J segment 4 bases; nucleotides outside the gene matches: 11. CDR3 DNA: TGTGCCAGCAGCTTAGGCGACCGGGACAGTGCGGCAGATACGCAGTATTTT. Amino acid sequence: CASSLGDRDSAADTQYF.

V gene TRBV12-3 or TRBV12-4 combines with J gene TRBJ2-3; 15 bases align to TRBD2. V dropped 3 bases and J dropped 6; count of bases not matched to a gene: 7. The CDR3 consists of 17 residues. Here the CDR3 reads CASSFGLAGGVKDTQYF. Here the CDR3 DNA reads TGTGCCAGCAGTTTCGGACTAGCGGGAGGGGTTAAGGATACGCAGTATTTT.

This clonotype was seen many times. The J gene is TRBJ2-7, the V gene TRBV30; the match to TRBD1 covers 7 bases. The CDR3 runs to 13 residues. J was trimmed by 6 bases and V by 0 bases; bases with no gene match: 5. Germline loops: CDR1 GTSNPN, CDR2 SVGIG (reference sequence). CDR3 bases: TGTGCCTGGAGTGTTGAGGACAGGAGCGAGCAGTACTTC. Its translation is CAWSVEDRSEQYF. The full variable domain, rest sourced from reference TRBV30 and TRBJ2-7, is SQTIHQWPATLVQPVGSPLSLECTVEGTSNPNLYWYRQAAGRGLQLLFYSVGIGQISSEVPQNLSASRPQDRQFILSSKKLLLSDSGFYLCAWSVEDRSEQYFGPGTRLTVT.

The chain combines TRBV19 with TRBJ1-4; weak D call: TRBD1 (5 bases). V was shortened by 5 bases and J by 2 bases, with 12 bases between the two germline ends. Germline lookup yields CDR1 LNHDA and CDR2 SQIVND (reference sequence). The length of the CDR3 is 15 residues. The CDR3 is CASSPRGRTNEKLFF. In DNA, the CDR3 is TGTGCCAGTAGTCCGAGGGGACGGACTAATGAAAAACTGTTTTTT.

This clonotype was seen many times. The rearrangement uses TRBV2 and TRBJ2-5; D is unclear. Germline V lookup: CDR1 SNHLY, CDR2 FYNNEI. V was clipped by 7 bases and J by 5 bases, with 5 bases between them. CDR3 size: 10 residues. The CDR3 bases are TGTGCCAGCATCTTGGAGACCCAGTACTTC. It specifies CASILETQYF.

This clonotype was detected many times. V usage is TRBV30 and J usage is TRBJ2-1, with 8 positions matching TRBD2. This CDR3 spans 15 amino acids. The V gene end was trimmed by 1 base and the J gene end by 14 bases; junction bases not matched to a gene: 16. Germline V gives CDR1 GTSNPN, CDR2 SVGIG (reference sequence). CDR3 sequence (DNA): TGTGCCTGGAGTGGGACTAGCTCCGACGTACCCCCGGAGTTCTTC. Amino acid sequence: CAWSGTSSDVPPEFF.

The J gene is TRBJ1-6, the V gene TRBV6-1, with 7 bases aligning to TRBD1. The CDR3 contains 14 residues. The J segment lost 9 bases and the V segment lost 6 bases, leaving 8 bases of the junction unmatched. Germline V lookup: CDR1 MNHNS, CDR2 SASEGT. Here the CDR3 DNA reads TGTGCCAGCAGGACAGGGACTGATTCTTCACCCCTCCACTTT. It encodes CASRTGTDSSPLHF.

The sample holds many counts of this clonotype. V usage is TRBV2 and J usage is TRBJ2-7, with a weak D call TRBD2 (6 bases). This CDR3 contains 15 residues. V lost 6 bases and J lost 3, with 18 bases in between. Germline lookup yields CDR1 SNHLY and CDR2 FYNNEI. The CDR3 DNA follows: TGTGCCAGCAGCCCCTTCGTAGCGGAATACTACGAGCAGTACTTC. Amino acid sequence: CASSPFVAEYYEQYF.

Points on this clonotype: A much larger clone lies a single base off, so this may be a read error. The rearrangement joins TRBV6-2 or TRBV6-3 to TRBJ2-3; possibly TRBD2 for D (6 bases). Trimming left V 2 bases short and J 4 bases short, with 19 bases between. The CDR3 has 17 amino acids. Germline V gene lookup returns CDR1 MNHEY and CDR2 SVGEGT. This CDR3 is CASSYPGTGTVSDTQYF. CDR3 DNA: TGTGCCAGCAGTTACCCCGGGACTGGCACCGTATCAGATACGCAGTATTTT.

The rearrangement uses TRBV5-1 and TRBJ1-1; D is unresolved. This CDR3 has 14 residues. V was clipped by 4 bases and J by 1 base, with 11 bases between them. Germline loops: CDR1 SGHRS, CDR2 YFSETQ. Here the CDR3 DNA reads TGCGCCAGCAGCCGAGAAGCAGGGAACACTGAAGCTTTCTTT. The encoded protein is CASSREAGNTEAFF.

This clonotype showed up many times. V and J are TRBV11-1 and TRBJ1-1, with 10 bases that match TRBD1. V gave up 1 base and J gave up 8 bases; unmatched junction bases: 13. There are 17 residues in the CDR3. Germline V gives CDR1 SGHAT, CDR2 FQDESV (reference sequence). The CDR3 DNA reads TGTGCCAGCAGCTTAGGAAGGGACAGGGGCCTCTATGAAGAAGCTTTCTTT. This codes for CASSLGRDRGLYEEAFF.

Only a few counts were recorded for this clonotype. V and J are TRBV28 and TRBJ2-1; 12 bases align to TRBD2. CDR1 and CDR2 from the germline V gene are MDHEN and SYDVKM. CDR3 length equals 13 residues. V dropped 8 bases and J dropped 12; count of bases not matched to a gene: 8. The CDR3 reads CASVLAGGMVQFF. CDR3 DNA sequence: TGTGCCAGCGTCCTAGCGGGAGGGATGGTGCAGTTCTTC.

The sample holds many counts of this clonotype. The V and J genes are TRBV7-2 and TRBJ2-1; no clear D gene. Trimming took 5 bases from V and 5 from J, leaving 16 bases between them. This CDR3 is built from 15 residues. Germline loops: CDR1 SGHTA, CDR2 FQGNSA. CDR3: CASSLVARLHNEQFF. The CDR3 nucleotides are TGTGCCAGCAGCCTGGTTGCGCGGCTACACAATGAGCAGTTCTTC.

The genes are TRBV19 and TRBJ2-6, with 9 bases matching TRBD2. The CDR3 has 16 residues. V lost 5 bases to trimming and J lost 2 bases; unmatched junction nucleotides: 4. Germline V gene sequence: CDR1 LNHDA, CDR2 SQIVND (reference sequence). The CDR3 protein is CASSLAGVAGANVLTF. The CDR3 nucleotides are TGTGCCAGTAGTTTAGCGGGAGTTGCTGGGGCCAACGTCCTGACTTTC.

The rearrangement joins TRBV3-1 to TRBJ2-7, with 14 bases fitting TRBD2. Trimming at V came to 6 bases and at J to 2 bases, leaving 3 bases not matched to a gene. From germline, CDR1 is LGHDT and CDR2 YNNKEL (reference sequence). The CDR3 has 15 residues. This CDR3 is CASSKTSGRAYEQYF. For the CDR3, the DNA is TGTGCCAGCAGTAAGACTAGCGGGAGGGCCTACGAGCAGTACTTC.

This clonotype was found a few times. The chain combines TRBV19 with TRBJ2-3; D not certain. The CDR3 loop spans 16 amino acids. The germline V gene encodes CDR1 LNHDA and CDR2 SQIVND (reference sequence). The V and J ends lost 3 bases and 0 bases respectively, with 13 bases between them. The CDR3 loop reads CASSMYYVASTDTQYF. The CDR3, as DNA: TGTGCCAGTAGTATGTATTACGTCGCTAGCACAGATACGCAGTATTTT.

The chain couples TRBV28 to TRBJ2-3, with D possibly called TRBD1 or TRBD2 (7 bases each). V lost 6 bases and J lost 5, with 21 bases in between. This CDR3 contains 16 residues. The germline CDR1 and CDR2 sequences are MDHEN and SYDVKM. The chain's CDR3 is CASRGGLWGGGDTQYF. The DNA for the CDR3 is TGTGCCAGCAGAGGGGGCCTATGGGGAGGGGGAGATACGCAGTATTTT.

This chain links TRBV5-5 with TRBJ1-2; D perhaps matches TRBD1 (5 bases). V lost 3 bases and J lost 3, with 21 bases in between. Germline V CDR1 and CDR2: SGHKS, YYEKEE (reference sequence). This CDR3 is 17 amino acids long. CDR3 protein: CASSSMQPGRGHYGYTF. Here the CDR3 DNA reads TGTGCCAGCAGCTCAATGCAGCCCGGGAGGGGCCACTATGGCTACACCTTC.

This clonotype was detected a few times. This chain connects TRBV20-1 to TRBJ2-7, with unresolved D. The V gene's germline CDR1 is DFQATT and CDR2 SNEGSKA (reference sequence). The CDR3 length is 11 residues. V was cut by 6 bases and J by 5 bases, with 11 bases left in between. CDR3 protein: CSATWVDEQYF. The CDR3 nucleotides read TGCAGTGCCACATGGGTGGACGAGCAGTACTTC.